This T cell receptor (beta chain) was captured in a study of immune cell composition in non-small cell lung cancer. TCRdb's table, derived via immunoSEQ multiplex PCR, lists solely in-frame clones and lacks some. The sample lists 7,000 or so clones, around four fifths occurring once. Normal lung was taken at the farthest possible site, at least 3 cm from tumour. Findings and caveats of the study: Squamous carcinomas (about 75%) more often had tumour-associated clones >0.5% than adenocarcinomas (around 33%). Overall clonality, unlike maximal tumour-associated clone frequency, did not predict TIL reactivity.

Trimming cost V 1 base and J 3 bases, with 14 bases left between them. The CDR3 is made up of 16 amino acids. In germline, CDR1 is SEHNR, CDR2 FQNEAQ (reference sequence). A note on this clone: What it binds is not known.

Sequencing was performed on non-adjacent lung tissue. The origin of this receptor is a human donor with non-small cell lung cancer. The chain carries TRBV7-9 and TRBJ2-3; D gene unclear. The CDR3 coding sequence is TGTGCCAGCAGCTTAGGAGAGAGAAGGTTAACAGATACGCAGTATTTT. This translates into CASSLGERRLTDTQYF.